Listed here are 5 T cell receptor beta chains from one sample, sequenced in a study of blood T cell repertoires in COVID-19. The method was immunoSEQ multiplex PCR; TCRdb's version includes in-frame clones alone and lacks a portion of them. The sample holds 90,000 or so clones; about 86% are singletons and the top ten take approximately 1.2%. Sequenced input: peripheral blood. The receptors derive from an elderly man with active or convalescent COVID-19.

V usage is TRBV5-5 and J usage is TRBJ1-3; D call uncertain. The CDR3 has 14 residues. Per germline, CDR1 SGHKS and CDR2 YYEKEE (reference sequence). Deletions cut 3 bases from V and 10 bases from J, with 17 bases between. CDR3 sequence reads: CASSSAPRPETIYF. CDR3 nucleotides: TGTGCCAGCAGCTCCGCCCCTAGACCCGAAACCATATATTTT.

The chain combines TRBV14 with TRBJ1-6, with TRBD1 matching over 8 bases. With 4 bases clipped from V and 7 bases from J, the junction kept 9 bases outside the gene matches. CDR3 length: 16 residues. The germline gives CDR1 SGHDN, CDR2 FVKESK. The CDR3 DNA reads TGTGCCAGCAGCCGAAAGACAGGGGTGGGAAATTCACCCCTCCACTTT. It translates to CASSRKTGVGNSPLHF.

CDR3 in amino acids: CASSSGTPLYNEQFF. The CDR3 nucleotides are TGTGCCAGCAGCTCCGGGACACCACTTTACAATGAGCAGTTCTTC. V and J are TRBV28 and TRBJ2-1; possibly TRBD1 for D (6 bases). This CDR3 has 15 residues. In germline, CDR1 is MDHEN, CDR2 SYDVKM. Trimming removed 6 bases at V and 4 bases at J, with 16 bases between.

This clone was found a few times. The sample contains more than one DNA sequence encoding this CDR3. This chain uses TRBV29-1 with TRBJ2-2, with 11 bases fitting TRBD2. Germline V gene data show CDR1 as SQVTM and CDR2 as ANQGSEA. Trimming cost V 6 bases and J 0 bases; bases outside gene matches: 0. There are 14 residues in the CDR3. This CDR3 reads CSVGLAANTGELFF. The CDR3 region has the DNA TGCAGCGTGGGACTAGCGGCGAACACCGGGGAGCTGTTTTTT.

The chain employs TRBV19 and TRBJ2-3, with D possibly TRBD2 on 5 matching bases. The CDR3 runs to 13 residues. Per germline, CDR1 LNHDA and CDR2 SQIVND (reference sequence). V lost 10 bases to trimming and J lost 0 bases, with 11 bases between them. The CDR3 DNA reads TGTGCCACCATGAGCGGCAGCACAGATACGCAGTATTTT. Translating gives CATMSGSTDTQYF.